This note documents a single T cell receptor (beta chain) sequence. The antigen it recognizes is unknown. No base qualities exist here, and no much larger clone lies one base off it. Trimming takes 7 bases off V and 0 bases off J; junction bases not matched to a gene: 5. CDR1 and CDR2 are drawn from the germline V gene: MNHNS, SASEGT. There are 14 amino acids in the CDR3, from cysteine to phenylalanine inclusive. Of all the DNA, just the CDR3 is kept, 42 bases in frame from base 1. Focal radiation therapy combined with CTLA-4 blockade (ipilimumab) was tested in patients with chemo-refractory metastatic non-small-cell lung cancer. The source of the sample is a study of radiotherapy plus CTLA-4 blockade in lung cancer (dated by TCRdb to the late 2010s). Some background on the complete study: Objective responses were observed in 15% to 20% of enrolled patients, and disease control was achieved in about 32%. Findings and caveats that apply to the study as a whole: After treatment with radiotherapy and ipilimumab, TCR clones that came from tumors expanded in the peripheral blood. Increased serum interferon-beta after radiation, together with early dynamic changes in blood T cell clones, were reported to be the strongest predictors of response.

The library relied on the immunoSEQ multiplex PCR assay. The table comes from immuneACCESS by way of TCRdb, which keeps in-frame sequences with V and J called. Part of the clones is missing from these tables; in studies checked, under half for an unresolved V gene and the rest for unknown reasons. For this sample the table gives roughly 55,000 clones, of which 70% to 80% were detected only once. The ten largest clones represent approximately 8.3% of the sample. The source was peripheral blood, collected from a patient treated with radiotherapy plus ipilimumab. The rearranged chain carries TRBV6-1 and TRBJ1-1; TRBD1 matches 7 bases in the middle. The clonotype originates from a human donor with non-small cell lung cancer whose response to radiotherapy plus ipilimumab could not be evaluated. The DNA sequence is TGTGCCAGCAATCCGGACAGGCTGAACACTGAAGCTTTCTTT. Its coded protein is CASNPDRLNTEAFF.